The rows below give T cell receptor beta chains drawn from one sample of a study of cytomegalovirus exposure and HLA in healthy donors. TCRdb keeps only in-frame clones here, not all; method: immunoSEQ multiplex PCR. There are 150,000 to 200,000 clones in the sample; roughly three quarters occur only once, and under 3% lies in the top ten. The sequenced sample consisted of PBMCs. The receptors shown here come from a woman in her forties or fifties in good health and CMV-seronegative. Both conserved end residues are part of each CDR3. The D gene is left open where the match is weak. Some rows mark clone size as missing; the rest say once, few, many or name a class of expanded clone.

J gene | V gene | clone size | D gene | CDR3 length | CDR3 protein | CDR3 DNA
TRBJ1-6 | TRBV7-2 | few | TRBD1 | 15 | CASSQDGGGVSPLHF | TGCGCCAGCAGCCAAGATGGAGGGGGCGTTTCACCCCTCCACTTT
TRBJ1-2 | TRBV4-3 | . | TRBD1 | 16 | CASSQDTGQGRYGYTF | TGCGCCAGCAGCCAAGATACCGGACAGGGACGCTATGGCTACACCTTC
TRBJ2-1 | TRBV27 | few | TRBD2 | 18 | CASSLRAGGPSSYNEQFF | TGTGCCAGCAGTTTACGAGCGGGGGGTCCGAGCTCCTACAATGAGCAGTTCTTC
TRBJ1-2 | TRBV5-1 | . | TRBD1 | 13 | CASSWDRPYGYTF | TGCGCCAGCAGCTGGGACAGACCCTATGGCTACACCTTC
TRBJ2-7 | TRBV28 | . | TRBD1 | 16 | CASITTGQPLPYEQYF | TGTGCCAGCATTACTACGGGACAGCCCCTACCCTACGAGCAGTACTTC
TRBJ2-7 | TRBV7-2 | . | TRBD2 | 14 | CASSPRTSTREQYF | TGTGCCAGCAGCCCAAGGACTAGTACCAGAGAGCAGTACTTC
TRBJ2-6 | TRBV15 | few | TRBD1 | 18 | CATSREGQGASGANVLTF | TGTGCCACCAGCAGAGAGGGACAGGGGGCTTCTGGGGCCAACGTCCTGACTTTC
TRBJ1-6 | TRBV7-6 | . | TRBD1 | 20 | CASSPQVGTGGSSYNSPLHF | TGTGCCAGCAGCCCCCAAGTTGGGACAGGGGGAAGCTCCTATAATTCACCCCTCCACTTT
TRBJ2-7 | TRBV28 | . | . | 13 | CASWETGIYEQYF | TGTGCCAGCTGGGAGACAGGAATATACGAGCAGTACTTC
TRBJ1-2 | TRBV12-2 | . | . | 15 | CASRLGWDRGRGYTF | TGTGCAAGTCGCTTAGGATGGGACAGGGGGAGAGGCTACACCTTC
TRBJ2-1 | TRBV9 | . | . | 15 | CASSVGRGSYNEQFF | TGTGCCAGCAGCGTAGGGAGGGGCTCCTACAATGAGCAGTTCTTC
TRBJ1-1 | TRBV4-1 | few | TRBD1 | 16 | CASSQELLGQPSKAFF | TGCGCCAGCAGCCAAGAACTTCTGGGACAGCCTTCCAAAGCTTTCTTT
TRBJ1-4 | TRBV2 | . | . | 15 | CASMRGSATNEKLFF | TGTGCCAGCATGCGGGGGTCGGCGACTAATGAAAAACTGTTTTTT
TRBJ1-2 | TRBV19 | . | TRBD1 | 15 | CASSKGQGTNYGYTF | TGTGCCAGTAGTAAAGGACAGGGAACTAACTATGGCTACACCTTC
TRBJ1-2 | TRBV19 | . | . | 14 | CASSPTGSRVGYTF | TGTGCCAGTAGCCCGACAGGTTCAAGGGTTGGCTACACCTTC
TRBJ1-4 | TRBV7-9 | . | . | 14 | CSSSITVGREKLFF | TGTTCCAGCAGCATCACGGTGGGGAGGGAAAAACTGTTTTTT
TRBJ2-1 | TRBV27 | . | . | 14 | CASSWGRGYNEQFF | TGTGCCAGCAGTTGGGGCAGGGGCTACAATGAGCAGTTCTTC
TRBJ2-2 | TRBV6-6 | . | TRBD1 | 15 | CASSPGTGYTGELFF | TGTGCCAGCAGTCCCGGGACAGGGTACACCGGGGAGCTGTTTTTT
TRBJ2-1 | TRBV6-4 | . | TRBD2 | 15 | CASSDRGGASSEQFF | TGTGCCAGCAGTGACCGCGGGGGGGCAAGTAGCGAGCAGTTCTTC
TRBJ2-2 | TRBV5-6 | . | TRBD2 | 14 | CASSLLGGSGELFF | TGTGCCAGCAGCTTGCTGGGCGGGAGCGGGGAGCTGTTTTTT
TRBJ2-3 | TRBV7-3 | . | . | 17 | CASSLDSGARSTDTQYF | TGTGCCAGCAGCTTAGACTCAGGGGCTAGGAGCACAGATACGCAGTATTTT